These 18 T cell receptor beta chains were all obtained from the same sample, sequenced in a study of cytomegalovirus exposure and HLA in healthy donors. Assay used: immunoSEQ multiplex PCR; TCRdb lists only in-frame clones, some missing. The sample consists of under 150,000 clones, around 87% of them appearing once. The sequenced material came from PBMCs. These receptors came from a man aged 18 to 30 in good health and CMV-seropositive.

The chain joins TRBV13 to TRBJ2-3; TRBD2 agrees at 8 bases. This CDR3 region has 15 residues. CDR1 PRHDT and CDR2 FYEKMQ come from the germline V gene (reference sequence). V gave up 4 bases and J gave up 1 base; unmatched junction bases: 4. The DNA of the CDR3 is TGTGCCAGCAGCTCAAAAGCGGGGGGCACAGATACGCAGTATTTT. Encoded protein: CASSSKAGGTDTQYF. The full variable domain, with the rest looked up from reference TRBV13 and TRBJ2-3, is AAGVIQSPRHLIKEKRETATLKCYPIPRHDTVYWYQQGPGQDPQFLISFYEKMQSDKGSIPDRFSAQQFSDYHSELNMSSLELGDSALYFCASSSKAGGTDTQYFGPGTRLTVL.

The CDR3 nucleotides read TGTGCCAGCAGTAGCCTTCTAGGATACAATCAGCCCCAGCATTTT. Translated: CASSSLLGYNQPQHF. The gene calls are TRBV21-1 and TRBJ1-5. TRBV21-1 is classified as a pseudogene. This CDR3 has 15 amino acids.

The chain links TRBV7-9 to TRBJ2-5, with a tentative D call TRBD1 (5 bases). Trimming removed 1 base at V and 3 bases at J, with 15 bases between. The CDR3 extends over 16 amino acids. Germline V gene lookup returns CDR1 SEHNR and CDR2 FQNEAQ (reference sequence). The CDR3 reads CASSLGWADSKETQYF. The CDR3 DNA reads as TGTGCCAGCAGCTTAGGGTGGGCCGACAGCAAAGAGACCCAGTACTTC.

The chain's CDR3 is CASSDRGFGYTF. In DNA, the CDR3 is TGTGCCAGCAGTGACCGAGGTTTTGGCTACACCTTC. The chain is built from TRBV6-4 and TRBJ1-2; D call uncertain. The CDR3 spans 12 residues. Trimming pared 2 bases from V and 7 bases from J, leaving 8 bases between. CDR1 MRHNA and CDR2 SNTAGT come from the germline V gene.

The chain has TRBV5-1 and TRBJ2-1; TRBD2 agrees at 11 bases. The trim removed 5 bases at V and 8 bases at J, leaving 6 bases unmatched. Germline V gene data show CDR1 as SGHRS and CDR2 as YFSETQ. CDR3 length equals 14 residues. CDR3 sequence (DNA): TGCGCCAGCAGAGAGGGACTAGCGGTCCATGAGCAGTTCTTC. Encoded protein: CASREGLAVHEQFF.

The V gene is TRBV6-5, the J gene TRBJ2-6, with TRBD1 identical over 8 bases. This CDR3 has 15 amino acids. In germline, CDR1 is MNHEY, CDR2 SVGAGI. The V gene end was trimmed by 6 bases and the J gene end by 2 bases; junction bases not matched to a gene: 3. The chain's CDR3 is CASRQGVTGANVLTF. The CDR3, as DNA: TGTGCCAGCAGACAGGGGGTAACTGGGGCCAACGTCCTGACTTTC.

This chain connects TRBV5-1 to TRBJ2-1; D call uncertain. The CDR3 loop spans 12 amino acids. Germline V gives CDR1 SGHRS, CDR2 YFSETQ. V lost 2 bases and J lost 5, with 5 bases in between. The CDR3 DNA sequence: TGCGCCAGCAGCTTAGGAGACAATGAGCAGTTCTTC. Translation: CASSLGDNEQFF. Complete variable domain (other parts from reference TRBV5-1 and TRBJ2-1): KAGVTQTPRYLIKTRGQQVTLSCSPISGHRSVSWYQQTPGQGLQFLFEYFSETQRNKGNFPGRFSGRQFSNSRSEMNVSTLELGDSALYLCASSLGDNEQFFGPGTRLTVL.

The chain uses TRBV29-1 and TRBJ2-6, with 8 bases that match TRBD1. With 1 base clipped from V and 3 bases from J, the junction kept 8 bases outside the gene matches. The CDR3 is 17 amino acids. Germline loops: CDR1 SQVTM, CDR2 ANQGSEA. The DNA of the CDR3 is TGCAGCGTTGAAGGGCCCCAGGGGGCAGGTGGGGCCAACGTCCTGACTTTC. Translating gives CSVEGPQGAGGANVLTF.

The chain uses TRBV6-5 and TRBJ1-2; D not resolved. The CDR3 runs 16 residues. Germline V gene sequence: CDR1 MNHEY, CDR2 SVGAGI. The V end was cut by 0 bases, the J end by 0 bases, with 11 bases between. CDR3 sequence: CASSYSGRNANYGYTF. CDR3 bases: TGTGCCAGCAGTTACTCGGGGAGGAATGCTAACTATGGCTACACCTTC.

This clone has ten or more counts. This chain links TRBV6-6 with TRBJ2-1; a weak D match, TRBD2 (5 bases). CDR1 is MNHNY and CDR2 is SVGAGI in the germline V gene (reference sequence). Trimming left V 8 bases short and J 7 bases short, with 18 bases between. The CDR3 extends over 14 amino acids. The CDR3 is CASSETGFGNEQFF. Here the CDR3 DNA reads TGTGCCAGCTCGGAGACGGGGTTTGGGAATGAGCAGTTCTTC.

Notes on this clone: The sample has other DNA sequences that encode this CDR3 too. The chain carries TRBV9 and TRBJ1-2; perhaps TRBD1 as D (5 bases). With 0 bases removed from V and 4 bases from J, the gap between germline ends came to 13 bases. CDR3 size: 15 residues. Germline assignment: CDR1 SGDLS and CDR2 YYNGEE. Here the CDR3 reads CASSVGEGASYGYTF. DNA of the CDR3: TGTGCCAGCAGCGTAGGTGAAGGGGCGAGCTATGGCTACACCTTC.

CDR3 amino acids: CARDREKGEQYF. The CDR3 DNA sequence: TGTGCACGGGACAGGGAGAAGGGCGAGCAGTACTTC. V usage is TRBV30 and J usage is TRBJ2-7; TRBD1 matches at 9 bases. The CDR3 covers 12 residues. The germline V gene encodes CDR1 GTSNPN and CDR2 SVGIG (reference sequence).

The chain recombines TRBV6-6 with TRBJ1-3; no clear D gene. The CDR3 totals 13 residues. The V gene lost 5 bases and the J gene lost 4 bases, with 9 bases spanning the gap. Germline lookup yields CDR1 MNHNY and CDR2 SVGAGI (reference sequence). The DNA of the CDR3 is TGTGCCAGCAGTCAGGTGGTGGGAAACACCATATATTTT. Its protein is CASSQVVGNTIYF.

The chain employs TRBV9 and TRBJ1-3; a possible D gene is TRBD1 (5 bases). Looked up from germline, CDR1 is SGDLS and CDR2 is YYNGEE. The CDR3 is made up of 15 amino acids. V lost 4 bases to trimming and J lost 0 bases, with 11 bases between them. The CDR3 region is CASSPTQDSGNTIYF. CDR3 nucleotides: TGTGCCAGCAGCCCCACACAGGACTCTGGAAACACCATATATTTT.

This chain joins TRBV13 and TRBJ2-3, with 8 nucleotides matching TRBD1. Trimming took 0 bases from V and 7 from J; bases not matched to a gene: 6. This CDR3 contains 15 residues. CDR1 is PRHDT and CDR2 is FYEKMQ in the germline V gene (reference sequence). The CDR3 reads CASSLGARQGNTQYF. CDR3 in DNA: TGTGCCAGCAGCTTAGGAGCCCGACAGGGGAATACGCAGTATTTT.

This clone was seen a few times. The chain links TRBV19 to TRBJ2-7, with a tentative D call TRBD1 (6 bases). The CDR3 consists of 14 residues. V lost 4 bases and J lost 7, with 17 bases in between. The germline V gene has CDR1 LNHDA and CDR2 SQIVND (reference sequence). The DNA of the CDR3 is TGTGCCAGTAGTAGATTTTCAGGGGTTGGAGAGCAGTACTTC. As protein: CASSRFSGVGEQYF.

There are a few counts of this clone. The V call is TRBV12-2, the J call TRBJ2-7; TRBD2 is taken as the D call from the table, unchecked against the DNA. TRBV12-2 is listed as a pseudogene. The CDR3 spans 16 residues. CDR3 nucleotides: TGTGCAAGTCGCTTAGCGTTAGGAGGGTTCTCCTACGAGCAGTACTTC. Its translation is CASRLALGGFSYEQYF.

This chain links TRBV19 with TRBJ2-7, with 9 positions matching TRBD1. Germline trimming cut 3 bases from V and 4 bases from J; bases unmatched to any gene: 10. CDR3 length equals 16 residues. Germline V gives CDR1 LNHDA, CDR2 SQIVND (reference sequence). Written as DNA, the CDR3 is TGTGCCAGTAGTATCAAGGGACAGGGCGGGTTGTACGAGCAGTACTTC. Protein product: CASSIKGQGGLYEQYF.